The next 28 T cell receptor beta chains were all read from a single sample in a study of T cells after yellow fever vaccination. TCRdb called the 5' RACE reads again in MiXCR, with one record for every CDR3 protein. The table shows approximately 600,000 distinct CDR3 sequences, with about 12% occurring only once. The source material was PBMCs, sampled on the day of the yellow fever booster vaccination. These receptors came from a man between 25 and 39 years old who received the YFV17D yellow fever vaccine.

The chain carries TRBV28 and TRBJ1-3; D perhaps matches TRBD1 (5 bases). CDR1 and CDR2 (germline): MDHEN, SYDVKM. This CDR3 is 15 amino acids long. The ends were cut back, 7 bases at V and 2 bases at J, with 15 bases in the middle. The CDR3 DNA follows: TGTGCCAGCACCCTAGGGACGTGGACTGGAAACACCATATATTTT. This gives the protein CASTLGTWTGNTIYF.

V is TRBV7-9 and J is TRBJ2-7, with D unclear. Germline V gives CDR1 SEHNR, CDR2 FQNEAQ (reference sequence). This CDR3 is built from 13 residues. V lost 4 bases to trimming and J lost 4 bases, with 11 bases between them. For the CDR3, the DNA is TGTGCCAGCAGCTCGTACAGCCTTTACGAGCAGTACTTC. This sequence encodes CASSSYSLYEQYF.

The chain recombines TRBV18 with TRBJ1-2; D unclear. This CDR3 spans 14 amino acids. V lost 2 bases and J 8 bases, leaving 15 bases between the germline ends. Germline CDR1 reads KGHSH; CDR2 reads LQKENI. CDR3 in amino acids: CASSPTEGVGGYTF. Written as DNA, the CDR3 is TGTGCCAGCTCACCAACCGAGGGAGTGGGAGGCTACACCTTC.

This clonotype was found a few times. The chain combines TRBV7-2 with TRBJ2-1; D may be TRBD1 or TRBD2 (5 bases each). The CDR3 sequence is 16 residues long. CDR1 and CDR2 from the germline V gene are SGHTA and FQGNSA. V lost 0 bases to trimming and J lost 0 bases, with 9 bases between them. CDR3 bases: TGTGCCAGCAGCTTAGCGGGACGGGACTCCTACAATGAGCAGTTCTTC. This encodes CASSLAGRDSYNEQFF.

This clonotype was observed a handful of times. This chain connects TRBV7-3 to TRBJ2-3; 7 bases are shared with TRBD1. Germline V lookup: CDR1 SGHTA, CDR2 FQGTGA. The CDR3 extends over 12 amino acids. With V trimmed by 5 bases and J by 14 bases, 10 bases remained unmatched. The chain's CDR3 is CASSGQGQKRYF. Written as DNA, the CDR3 is TGTGCCAGCAGCGGGCAGGGACAGAAGCGGTATTTT. The entire variable domain, with the rest obtained from reference TRBV7-3 and TRBJ2-3, is as follows: GAGVSQTPSNKVTEKGKYVELRCDPISGHTALYWYRQSLGQGPEFLIYFQGTGAADDSGLPNDRFFAVRPEGSVSTLKIQRTERGDSAVYLCASSGQGQKRYFGPGTRLTVL.

This clonotype was seen more than once but under ten times. The rearrangement joins TRBV11-3 to TRBJ2-1; 9 nucleotides match TRBD2. From germline, CDR1 is SGHNT and CDR2 YENEEA. This CDR3 spans 15 amino acids. J gave up 7 bases and V 5 bases, and 9 bases lay outside the gene matches. Here the CDR3 DNA reads TGTGCCAGCAGCCTTCTGGCGGGAGGGTTTAATGAGCAGTTCTTC. Translated, it gives CASSLLAGGFNEQFF. Based on the CDR3 plus reference TRBV11-3 and TRBJ2-1, the full variable domain is EAGVVQSPRYKIIEKKQPVAFWCNPISGHNTLYWYLQNLGQGPELLIRYENEEAVDDSQLPKDRFSAERLKGVDSTLKIQPAELGDSAVYLCASSLLAGGFNEQFFGPGTRLTVL.

The rearrangement uses TRBV5-5 and TRBJ2-7, with D perhaps matching TRBD2 (6 bases). Trimming removed 1 base from V and 2 bases from J, with 16 bases in between. Germline CDR1 and CDR2: SGHKS and YYEKEE (reference sequence). This CDR3 spans 16 amino acids. CDR3 region: CASSLMVRDAAYEQYF. The CDR3 DNA reads TGTGCCAGCAGCTTGATGGTGCGGGACGCCGCCTACGAGCAGTACTTC.

The V call is TRBV6-2 or TRBV6-3, the J call TRBJ2-6; D remains ambiguous. The CDR3 contains 17 residues. The V and J ends lost 0 bases and 2 bases respectively, with 11 bases between them. The germline CDR1 and CDR2 sequences are MNHEY and SVGEGT. The CDR3, as DNA: TGTGCCAGCAGTTACTCTGCCCCGCGGCCTGGGGCCAACGTCCTGACTTTC. Protein product: CASSYSAPRPGANVLTF.

This clonotype was observed a few times. The gene calls are TRBV18 and TRBJ2-5; no definite D call. This CDR3 comprises 12 residues. V was trimmed by 6 bases and J by 2 bases, leaving 7 bases between them. Germline V CDR1 and CDR2: KGHSH, LQKENI. The CDR3 DNA is TGTGCCAGCTCCCCGTGGCAAGAGACCCAGTACTTC. Protein sequence: CASSPWQETQYF.

This clonotype was seen repeatedly, ten times or more. J is TRBJ2-1 and V is TRBV20-1; perhaps D is TRBD1 or TRBD2 (5 bases each). The CDR3 length is 13 residues. Per the germline V gene, CDR1 is DFQATT and CDR2 is SNEGSKA (reference sequence). The V end was cut by 3 bases, the J end by 7 bases, with 13 bases between. The CDR3 nucleotides read TGCAGTGCTAGTACGGGATGGGGGAATGAGCAGTTCTTC. Translation: CSASTGWGNEQFF.

The CDR3 here is CASRGTSYNEQFF. CDR3 sequence (DNA): TGTGCCAGCAGGGGGACTTCCTACAATGAGCAGTTCTTC. The genes are TRBV28 and TRBJ2-1, with D perhaps matching TRBD2 (6 bases). This CDR3 is 13 amino acids long. Trimming left V 6 bases short and J 1 base short, with 7 bases between. Germline loops: CDR1 MDHEN, CDR2 SYDVKM.

This clonotype was counted ten times or more. CDR3 bases: TGTGCCAGCAGCTCGCGACAGGGGAAGACTGAAGCTTTCTTT. Translating gives CASSSRQGKTEAFF. V is TRBV11-2 and J is TRBJ1-1, with 8 bases fitting TRBD1. Germline V gives CDR1 SGHAT, CDR2 FQNNGV. CDR3 size: 14 residues. After removal of 4 bases from V and 5 bases from J, the junction contained 6 bases not matched to a gene. Full variable domain (remainder filled in from reference TRBV11-2 and TRBJ1-1): EAGVAQSPRYKIIEKRQSVAFWCNPISGHATLYWYQQILGQGPKLLIQFQNNGVVDDSQLPKDRFSAERLKGVDSTLKIQPAKLEDSAVYLCASSSRQGKTEAFFGQGTRLTVV.

This clonotype was counted at least ten times. This chain uses TRBV9 with TRBJ2-3; D might be TRBD2 (6 bases). The CDR3 loop spans 17 amino acids. Between the trimmed V and J ends, which lost 4 bases and 2 bases, there was a span of 20 bases. Germline CDR1 and CDR2: SGDLS and YYNGEE. The CDR3 sequence: CASSQRGGVVPTDTQYF. The CDR3 DNA reads TGTGCCAGCAGCCAAAGGGGAGGAGTCGTCCCCACAGATACGCAGTATTTT.

The chain is built from TRBV29-1 and TRBJ2-5, with a possible D match to TRBD2 (5 bases). CDR1 SQVTM and CDR2 ANQGSEA come from the germline V gene. V lost 5 bases to trimming and J lost 0 bases, with 10 bases between them. This CDR3 spans 13 amino acids. This CDR3 is CSVPGVDQETQYF. CDR3 coding DNA: TGCAGCGTTCCCGGGGTAGACCAAGAGACCCAGTACTTC.

With regard to this clonotype: The CDR3 ends on some other residue instead of the conserved phenylalanine or tryptophan, so this is likely a read error. The chain is built from TRBV7-2 and TRBJ2-1; the D gene is possibly TRBD2 (5 bases). V lost 5 bases, J lost 10 bases, and 12 bases lay in between. Per germline, CDR1 SGHTA and CDR2 FQGNSA. The CDR3 runs to 12 residues. The CDR3 protein is CASSPTREEQFY. The CDR3 DNA is TGTGCCAGCAGCCCCACCCGGGAAGAGCAGTTCTAC.

The V gene is TRBV19, the J gene TRBJ1-1; unclear D gene. Germline V gene data show CDR1 as LNHDA and CDR2 as SQIVND (reference sequence). V lost 9 bases and J lost 5, with 10 bases in between. The CDR3 extends over 11 amino acids. This CDR3 is CASGSGTEAFF. In DNA, the CDR3 is TGTGCCAGCGGCTCCGGGACTGAAGCTTTCTTT.

This clonotype showed up many times. V gene TRBV11-2 combines with J gene TRBJ2-3; 7 nucleotides align to TRBD2. The CDR3 is 16 amino acids. With 1 base clipped from V and 4 bases from J, the junction kept 8 bases outside the gene matches. In germline, CDR1 is SGHAT, CDR2 FQNNGV. The CDR3 is CASSLGLAVRADTQYF. As DNA, the CDR3 is TGTGCCAGCAGCTTAGGGCTAGCGGTAAGGGCAGATACGCAGTATTTT.

In its sample, this clonotype was seen many times. At one end, the junction sequence differs from germline, possibly due to a read error. V gene TRBV12-3 or TRBV12-4 combines with J gene TRBJ2-7; D might be TRBD2 (7 bases). This CDR3 comprises 13 residues. In nucleotides, the CDR3 is TGCGCCAGCAGCTTCGGGGGGCCCTACGAGCAGTACTTC. Translating it yields CASSFGGPYEQYF.

This clonotype was seen a few times. This chain uses TRBV4-3 with TRBJ1-2, with a possible D match to TRBD1 (5 bases). This CDR3 comprises 15 residues. Germline CDR1 LGHNA, CDR2 YSLEER. V was shortened by 0 bases and J by 9 bases, with 17 bases between the two germline ends. The CDR3 DNA sequence: TGCGCCAGCAGCCAAGATAATAGCCAGGGAGTACGCTACACCTTC. This encodes CASSQDNSQGVRYTF.

This clonotype was seen more than once but under ten times. The chain links TRBV7-8 to TRBJ2-1, with D possibly being TRBD1 (6 bases). Per germline, CDR1 SGHVS and CDR2 FQNEAQ. The CDR3 runs to 13 residues. The V end was cut by 2 bases, the J end by 8 bases, with 10 bases between. CDR3 coding DNA: TGTGCCAGCAGCTTAAAGACAGGCCATGAGCAGTTCTTC. This encodes CASSLKTGHEQFF.

This clonotype was observed a few times. The chain has TRBV29-1 and TRBJ2-5, with D possibly matching TRBD1 (6 bases). Deletions cut 8 bases from V and 1 base from J, with 14 bases between. The length of the CDR3 is 13 residues. The germline CDR1 and CDR2 sequences are SQVTM and ANQGSEA. CDR3 sequence (DNA): TGCAGCCTTGCCGGGACATTCCAAGAGACCCAGTACTTC. It codes for CSLAGTFQETQYF.

This clonotype was picked up a small number of times. V usage is TRBV20-1 and J usage is TRBJ2-1, with TRBD1 identical over 10 bases. The CDR3 loop spans 14 amino acids. The ends lost 7 bases at V and 3 bases at J; junction bases unmatched: 6. CDR1 is DFQATT, CDR2 SNEGSKA, per germline (reference sequence). The CDR3 reads CSGGRTGGYNEQFF. The CDR3 nucleotides read TGCAGTGGGGGAAGGACAGGGGGCTACAATGAGCAGTTCTTC.

This clonotype occurred a few times. The chain employs TRBV20-1 and TRBJ2-7, with TRBD1 identical over 7 bases. Germline CDR1 and CDR2: DFQATT and SNEGSKA (reference sequence). The CDR3 is 13 residues long. V lost 6 bases to trimming and J lost 0 bases; unmatched junction nucleotides: 5. CDR3 region: CSANRDSSYEQYF. The CDR3, as DNA: TGCAGTGCCAACCGGGACAGCTCCTACGAGCAGTACTTC.

About this clonotype itself: The CDR3 does not close with the conserved phenylalanine or tryptophan, likely indicating a read error. The J gene is TRBJ2-1, the V gene TRBV27, with D possibly TRBD1 on 6 matching bases. The V end lost 2 bases, the J end lost 0 bases, and 8 bases lay between the germline ends. Germline assignment: CDR1 MNHEY and CDR2 SMNVEV (reference sequence). CDR3 size: 15 residues. CDR3 bases: TGTGCCAGCAGTTTAAAAGGGGGCTCCTACAATGAGCAGTTCTCC. It translates to CASSLKGGSYNEQFS.

This clonotype has only a few counts. The chain employs TRBV29-1 and TRBJ1-1, with D maybe TRBD1 (6 bases). Trimming took 4 bases from V and 5 from J, leaving 23 bases between them. The CDR3 sequence is 16 residues long. The germline gives CDR1 SQVTM, CDR2 ANQGSEA. CDR3 sequence: CSVAPGLGRGGTEAFF. CDR3 DNA: TGCAGCGTTGCCCCCGGTCTCGGGAGGGGGGGTACTGAAGCTTTCTTT.

This clonotype was seen repeatedly, ten times or more. The rearrangement links TRBV20-1 to TRBJ2-2, with no clear D. The CDR3 runs 12 residues. Germline CDR1 and CDR2: DFQATT and SNEGSKA (reference sequence). The CDR3 spells CSASENTGELFF. The CDR3 bases are TGCAGCGCGTCAGAGAACACCGGGGAGCTGTTTTTT.

V usage is TRBV5-1 and J usage is TRBJ2-4; D perhaps matches TRBD2 (6 bases). Germline V lookup: CDR1 SGHRS, CDR2 YFSETQ. Trimming took off 4 bases at V and 0 bases at J, with 20 bases between the two ends. This CDR3 is built from 18 residues. The CDR3 coding sequence is TGCGCCAGCAGCAACCGGGACTCGGCACATTTAGCCAAAAACATTCAGTACTTC. Protein sequence: CASSNRDSAHLAKNIQYF.

The chain links TRBV6-5 to TRBJ2-4, with TRBD2 identical over 8 bases. The V segment lost 4 bases and the J segment 4 bases; nucleotides outside the gene matches: 6. There are 15 residues in the CDR3. Per germline, CDR1 MNHEY and CDR2 SVGAGI. As DNA, the CDR3 is TGTGCCAGCAGTTCAACCGGGGGGGTTAAAAACATTCAGTACTTC. It encodes CASSSTGGVKNIQYF.